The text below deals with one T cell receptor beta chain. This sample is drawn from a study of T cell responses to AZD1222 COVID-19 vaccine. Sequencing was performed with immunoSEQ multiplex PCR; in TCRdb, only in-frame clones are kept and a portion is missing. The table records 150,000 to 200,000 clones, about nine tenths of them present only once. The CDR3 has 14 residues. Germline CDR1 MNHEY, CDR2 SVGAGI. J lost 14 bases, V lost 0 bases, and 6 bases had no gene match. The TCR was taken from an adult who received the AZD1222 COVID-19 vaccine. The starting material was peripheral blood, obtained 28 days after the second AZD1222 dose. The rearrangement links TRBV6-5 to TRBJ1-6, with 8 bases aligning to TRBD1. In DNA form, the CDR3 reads TGTGCCAGCAGTTACTCGACTCCGGGACAGGCCCTCCACTTT. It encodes CASSYSTPGQALHF.